These 4 T cell receptor beta chains originate from one sample sequenced in a study of vaccination effects on CD4 cells after COVID-19 (dated by TCRdb to between 2021 and 2024). After more than 9 days of culture, CD4+ T cells were isolated with the EasySep CD4+ T cell isolation kit. Preparation of the library involved the immunoSEQ multiplex PCR assay. The clones in this table, taken by TCRdb from immuneACCESS, are in-frame only. Not every clone is retained; where verified, under half of the shortfall comes from an unresolved V gene, and the cause of the rest is unknown. This sample has about 74,000 clones in its table, and approximately 71% of those were observed once. The top ten constitute roughly 1.9% of the sample. These TCRs are of unknown antigen specificity. Sequenced here: CD4+ T cells from PBMCs cultured without peptide, sampled before COVID-19 vaccination. All receptors come from a human donor who received a COVID-19 vaccine.

The chain has TRBV19 and TRBJ1-4; D is possibly TRBD1 (5 bases). V dropped 10 bases and J dropped 7 bases, with 19 bases sitting between them. The CDR3 totals 14 residues. Germline V lookup: CDR1 LNHDA, CDR2 SQIVND (reference sequence). CDR3 nucleotide sequence: TGTGCCACCTCCTCCCAGGGATCTGGTGAAAAACTGTTTTTT. Translation gives CATSSQGSGEKLFF.

CDR3 loop: CSVVSYYGYTF. In nucleotides, the CDR3 is TGCAGCGTTGTGTCCTACTATGGCTACACCTTC. The V call is TRBV29-1, the J call TRBJ1-2; the D is unclear. The CDR3 runs 11 residues. Germline loops: CDR1 SQVTM, CDR2 ANQGSEA. V was shortened by 4 bases and J by 3 bases, with 6 bases between the two germline ends.

This rearrangement joins TRBV5-1 to TRBJ1-4; D possibly corresponds to TRBD1 (5 bases). V was pared by 3 bases and J by 3 bases, with 9 bases between. CDR1 and CDR2 from the germline V gene are SGHRS and YFSETQ. The CDR3 consists of 14 residues. The CDR3 loop reads CASSSTVSNEKLFF. CDR3 nucleotide sequence: TGCGCCAGCAGCTCGACAGTTTCTAATGAAAAACTGTTTTTT.

This clone appeared a few times. The chain employs TRBV9 and TRBJ2-2; maybe TRBD1 (6 bases). Deletions cut 2 bases from V and 0 bases from J, with 8 bases between. This CDR3 is 15 amino acids long. Germline loops: CDR1 SGDLS, CDR2 YYNGEE. The chain's CDR3 is CASSVGTTNTGELFF. The CDR3 coding sequence is TGTGCCAGCAGCGTCGGGACAACGAACACCGGGGAGCTGTTTTTT.